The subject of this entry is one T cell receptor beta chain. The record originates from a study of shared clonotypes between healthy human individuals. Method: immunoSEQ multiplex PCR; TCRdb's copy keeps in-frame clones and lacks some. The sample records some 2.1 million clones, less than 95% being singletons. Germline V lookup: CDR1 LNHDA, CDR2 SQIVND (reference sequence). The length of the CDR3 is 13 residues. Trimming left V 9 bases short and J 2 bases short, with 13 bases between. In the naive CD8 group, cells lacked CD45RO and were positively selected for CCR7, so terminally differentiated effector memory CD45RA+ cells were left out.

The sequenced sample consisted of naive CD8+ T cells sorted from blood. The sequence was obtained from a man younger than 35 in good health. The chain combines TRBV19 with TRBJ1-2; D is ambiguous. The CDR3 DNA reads TGTGCCAGCAAGGTGAGACCAAACTATGGCTACACCTTC. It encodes CASKVRPNYGYTF.